Listed below are T cell receptor beta chains from one sample, sequenced in a study of cytomegalovirus exposure and HLA in healthy donors. The repertoire was sequenced with immunoSEQ multiplex PCR; TCRdb's copy has only in-frame clones and lacks some. The sample carries fewer than 130,000 clones, roughly nine tenths recorded once. The sequencing sample was made of PBMCs. The receptors come from a woman under 30 in good health and CMV-seronegative. The CDR3 runs from the conserved cysteine through the conserved F or W. A D gene is named only where the DNA matches it firmly. Only some rows state a clone size, as once, few, many or a class for expanded clones.

TRBJ2-5 | NA | TRBV27 | NA | TGTGCCAGCAGTCCCCTAGGGACAACCCAAGGGACCCAGTACTTC | CASSPLGTTQGTQYF
TRBJ1-1 | NA | TRBV6-1 | NA | TGTGCCAGCAGTGATCGAGCCACTGAAGCTTTCTTT | CASSDRATEAFF
TRBJ2-7 | NA | TRBV7-6 | TRBD1 | TGTGCCAGCAGCTTAGTTGGGACAGGGGCCGGGGAGCAGTACTTC | CASSLVGTGAGEQYF
TRBJ1-1 | once | TRBV5-1 | NA | TGCGCCAGCAGCTGGGGTGCAGGGTTGGAGACTGAAGCTTTCTTT | CASSWGAGLETEAFF
TRBJ1-1 | NA | TRBV5-6 | NA | TGTGCCAGCAGCTTGGGGAGGGTGAACACTGAAGCTTTCTTT | CASSLGRVNTEAFF
TRBJ1-6 | NA | TRBV7-2 | TRBD1 | TGTGCCAGCAGCCGGGACAGGGGACAATCACCCCTCCACTTT | CASSRDRGQSPLHF
TRBJ2-7 | NA | TRBV6-1 | NA | TGTGCCAGCAGTGAACGGAGGGTCGAGCAGTACTTC | CASSERRVEQYF
TRBJ2-7 | NA | TRBV10-3 | TRBD1 | TGTGCCATCAGTTCTCCGGGACAGGGATACGAGCAGTACTTC | CAISSPGQGYEQYF
TRBJ1-1 | NA | TRBV7-9 | TRBD1 | TGTGCCAGCAGCTTAGGGACAGGGATCACTGAAGCTTTCTTT | CASSLGTGITEAFF
TRBJ1-4 | NA | TRBV30 | NA | TGTGCCTGGAGTGAAGGCCTCGGACAGCTTAATGAAAAACTGTTTTTT | CAWSEGLGQLNEKLFF
TRBJ1-1 | once | TRBV10-3 | TRBD1 | TGTGCCATCAGTGAGGGGACAGGGGGCGGGAACACTGAAGCTTTCTTT | CAISEGTGGGNTEAFF
TRBJ2-1 | NA | TRBV7-9 | TRBD1 | TGTGCCAGCAGCGCACCCGGGACAGGAGTCTACAATGAGCAGTTCTTC | CASSAPGTGVYNEQFF
TRBJ2-2 | NA | TRBV5-6 | TRBD2 | TGTGCCAGCAGCTTGGCCGTGAGCGGGGTGGGGTCCGGGGAGCTGTTTTTT | CASSLAVSGVGSGELFF
TRBJ2-5 | NA | TRBV2 | NA | TGTGCCAGCAGTGCCCAGCAGGTTGAGACCCAGTACTTC | CASSAQQVETQYF
TRBJ1-5 | NA | TRBV28 | NA | TGTGCCAGCAGTTTATGGGGGACAAACACGAGGAATCAGCCCCAGCATTTT | CASSLWGTNTRNQPQHF
TRBJ1-2 | NA | TRBV14 | TRBD1 | TGTGCCAGCAGCCAAGAAGGCGTCGGGACAGCTAACTATGGCTACACCTTC | CASSQEGVGTANYGYTF
TRBJ2-7 | NA | TRBV7-9 | NA | TGTGCCAGCAGCGCGCCGACTACACCCTCTGCCGAGCAGTACTTC | CASSAPTTPSAEQYF
TRBJ2-7 | NA | TRBV2 | NA | TGTGCCAGCGCTCTCGGTGACGAGCAGTACTTC | CASALGDEQYF
TRBJ2-5 | NA | TRBV5-1 | TRBD2 | TGCGCCAGCCAGCGGGAGGGCAAAGAGACCCAGTACTTC | CASQREGKETQYF
TRBJ1-6 | NA | TRBV28 | NA | TGTGCCAGCGGCGGGGGAATGAGGTCACCCCTCCACTTT | CASGGGMRSPLHF
TRBJ1-3 | NA | TRBV30 | NA | TGTGCCTGGAGTGTCAGTGGAAACACCATATATTTT | CAWSVSGNTIYF
TRBJ2-1 | NA | TRBV27 | NA | TGTGCCAGCCACCTCGCCGGGGAGCAGTTCTTC | CASHLAGEQFF
TRBJ1-5 | NA | TRBV28 | NA | TGTGCCAGCAGGGGGGGGGAAATCGGGCCCCAGCATTTT | CASRGGEIGPQHF
TRBJ2-1 | NA | TRBV4-3 | NA | TGCGCCAGCAGCCAAGCGGGGAAAAGCTCCTACAATGAGCAGTTCTTC | CASSQAGKSSYNEQFF
TRBJ2-3 | NA | TRBV6-4 | NA | TGTGCCAGCAGTGAAGTAGGGGACACAGATACGCAGTATTTT | CASSEVGDTDTQYF
TRBJ2-5 | NA | TRBV4-1 | NA | TGCGCCAGCAGCCAAGATCTTGGAGACGGTCCTAAAGAGACCCAGTACTTC | CASSQDLGDGPKETQYF
TRBJ1-2 | NA | TRBV18 | TRBD1 | TGTGCCAGCTCATCCCGACAGGGTGATGGGGGGCGGAATGGCTACACCTTC | CASSSRQGDGGRNGYTF